These 25 T cell receptor beta chains were all obtained from the same sample, sequenced in a study of blood T cell repertoires in COVID-19. Clones were read by immunoSEQ multiplex PCR, and TCRdb kept only the in-frame ones, dropping some. The sample yields approximately 130,000 clones, 85% seen once. Source material: peripheral blood. All receptors come from a human donor in a cohort sampled during active COVID-19.

The J gene is TRBJ1-5, the V gene TRBV4-1; D remains unclear. The germline V and J ends were trimmed by 1 base and 2 bases, with 9 bases remaining between them. The CDR3 extends over 15 amino acids. The germline gives CDR1 MGHRA, CDR2 YSYEKL. DNA for the CDR3: TGCGCCAGCAGCCAAGGCGGATCGGGCAATCAGCCCCAGCATTTT. It encodes CASSQGGSGNQPQHF.

The V gene is TRBV6-4, the J gene TRBJ1-5, with D uncertain. The CDR3 is 13 amino acids. Trimming pared 3 bases from V and 1 base from J, leaving 4 bases between. From germline, CDR1 is MRHNA and CDR2 SNTAGT. In nucleotides, the CDR3 is TGTGCCAGCAGTGAGGGCAGCAATCAGCCCCAGCATTTT. Its translation is CASSEGSNQPQHF.

The rearrangement uses TRBV13 and TRBJ2-2; D not resolved. V lost 5 bases, J lost 4 bases, and 32 bases lay in between. The CDR3 has 21 amino acids. The germline V gene encodes CDR1 PRHDT and CDR2 FYEKMQ (reference sequence). CDR3 bases: TGTGCCAGCAGCATAAGGCCCCTCCAGACCCCAGGTGGTTTGGGCACCGGGGAGCTGTTTTTT. The encoded protein is CASSIRPLQTPGGLGTGELFF.

The CDR3 sequence: CASSTTTGAANYGYTF. CDR3 bases: TGTGCCAGCAGCACCACGACAGGGGCAGCGAACTATGGCTACACCTTC. The rearrangement links TRBV7-9 to TRBJ1-2, with TRBD1 identical over 8 bases. The V segment lost 5 bases and the J segment 2 bases; nucleotides outside the gene matches: 10. This CDR3 is built from 16 residues. Germline assignment: CDR1 SEHNR and CDR2 FQNEAQ (reference sequence). Full variable domain (rest looked up from reference TRBV7-9 and TRBJ1-2): DTGVSQNPRHKITKRGQNVTFRCDPISEHNRLYWYRQTLGQGPEFLTYFQNEAQLEKSRLLSDRFSAERPKGSFSTLEIQRTEQGDSAMYLCASSTTTGAANYGYTFGSGTRLTVV.

This sequence joins TRBV14 and TRBJ2-7; possibly TRBD1 for D (6 bases). The V gene lost 4 bases and the J gene lost 4 bases, with 17 bases spanning the gap. Germline V gene lookup returns CDR1 SGHDN and CDR2 FVKESK. This CDR3 spans 15 amino acids. The CDR3 region is CASSLQGDNRYEQYV. DNA for the CDR3: TGTGCCAGCAGCCTACAGGGAGATAACCGATACGAGCAGTACGTC.

This chain connects TRBV6-5 to TRBJ1-3; D unresolved. CDR1 is MNHEY, CDR2 SVGAGI, per germline. V was shortened by 8 bases and J by 0 bases, with 14 bases between the two germline ends. This CDR3 has 15 residues. The CDR3 nucleotides read TGTGCCAGCTCTGAGGGCGATTACTCTGGAAACACCATATATTTT. Its translation is CASSEGDYSGNTIYF.

In this sample, this clone turned up a few times. This rearrangement joins TRBV7-9 to TRBJ1-1, with 7 bases matching TRBD1. The CDR3 length is 14 residues. V dropped 2 bases and J dropped 9; count of bases not matched to a gene: 9. Germline V gene lookup returns CDR1 SEHNR and CDR2 FQNEAQ (reference sequence). The CDR3 coding sequence is TGTGCCAGCAGCTTATTGGGACAGAGCGAAAAAGCTTTCTTT. It encodes CASSLLGQSEKAFF.

The genes are TRBV5-1 and TRBJ2-5, with 14 bases identical to TRBD2. The CDR3 totals 18 residues. Looked up from germline, CDR1 is SGHRS and CDR2 is YFSETQ. V shed 2 bases, J shed 5 bases, and the junction held 11 bases outside the gene matches. The CDR3 coding sequence is TGCGCCAGCAGCTTAACCGGGACTAGCGGGGGCCCACGGGAGACCCAGTACTTC. Residues: CASSLTGTSGGPRETQYF.

The J gene is TRBJ2-5, the V gene TRBV20-1, with 10 bases identical to TRBD2. The CDR3 runs to 15 residues. Trimming took 3 bases from V and 4 from J; bases not matched to a gene: 8. CDR1 and CDR2 from the germline V gene are DFQATT and SNEGSKA (reference sequence). CDR3 bases: TGCAGTGCTAGTAGGGTAGCGGGGGGAGGAGAGACCCAGTACTTC. Translated: CSASRVAGGGETQYF.

This clone occurred a few times. The chain combines TRBV5-4 with TRBJ1-5, with a weak D call TRBD1 (6 bases). Germline V gene data show CDR1 as SGHNT and CDR2 as YYREEE (reference sequence). The CDR3 has 15 amino acids. Trimming removed 4 bases from V and 3 bases from J, with 14 bases in between. The CDR3 DNA follows: TGTGCCAGCAGCCTCACGGGGGGCTTCAATCAGCCCCAGCATTTT. This gives the protein CASSLTGGFNQPQHF.

The V and J genes are TRBV5-1 and TRBJ1-2, with 9 positions matching TRBD1. CDR1 is SGHRS, CDR2 YFSETQ, per germline. This CDR3 has 16 amino acids. V gave up 5 bases and J gave up 6 bases; unmatched junction bases: 14. In nucleotides, the CDR3 is TGCGCCAGCAGGTCCGCTGGGGGACAGGGCTATAATGGCTACACCTTC. Protein sequence: CASRSAGGQGYNGYTF.

For the CDR3, the DNA is TGTGCCAGCGGGGAAGCGTATGAAGCTTTCTTT. Protein: CASGEAYEAFF. This chain uses TRBV2 with TRBJ1-1; D is ambiguous. V lost 8 bases to trimming and J lost 7 bases, with 11 bases between them. This CDR3 is built from 11 residues. Germline V gives CDR1 SNHLY, CDR2 FYNNEI.

V is TRBV5-1 and J is TRBJ2-7; 7 positions agree with TRBD1. Germline V CDR1 and CDR2: SGHRS, YFSETQ. CDR3 size: 15 residues. Trimming removed 4 bases from V and 5 bases from J; junction bases left unmatched: 12. The CDR3 DNA follows: TGCGCCAGCAGCGGGGGCCTAACAGGGGCCGACGAGCAGTACGTC. It is translated as CASSGGLTGADEQYV.

J is TRBJ1-1 and V is TRBV7-9; 12 bases are a match to TRBD1. Germline loops: CDR1 SEHNR, CDR2 FQNEAQ (reference sequence). The CDR3 is 16 residues long. The trim removed 5 bases at V and 3 bases at J, leaving 7 bases unmatched. In DNA form, the CDR3 reads TGTGCCAGCAGCCCAGGGGACAGGGGGCCTCACACTGAAGCTTTCTTT. Residues: CASSPGDRGPHTEAFF.

This chain links TRBV11-1 with TRBJ2-7, with 8 nucleotides matching TRBD1. This CDR3 spans 14 amino acids. CDR1 SGHAT and CDR2 FQDESV come from the germline V gene (reference sequence). After removal of 3 bases from V and 2 bases from J, the junction contained 3 bases not matched to a gene. Here the CDR3 reads CASSFRDRTYEQYF. CDR3 DNA: TGTGCCAGCAGCTTCCGGGACAGGACCTACGAGCAGTACTTC. Variable domain in full (rest from reference TRBV11-1 and TRBJ2-7): EAEVAQSPRYKITEKSQAVAFWCDPISGHATLYWYRQILGQGPELLVQFQDESVVDDSQLPKDRFSAERLKGVDSTLKIQPAELGDSAMYLCASSFRDRTYEQYFGPGTRLTVT.

The chain is built from TRBV7-2 and TRBJ1-1, with 9 bases matching TRBD1. V lost 7 bases to trimming and J lost 9 bases; unmatched junction nucleotides: 15. Germline V lookup: CDR1 SGHTA, CDR2 FQGNSA. This CDR3 spans 15 amino acids. The DNA for the CDR3 is TGTGCCAGCACCGGTATGGGTCGACAGGGGGGGCAAGCTTTCTTT. This encodes CASTGMGRQGGQAFF.

This clone was counted a single time. This sequence joins TRBV9 and TRBJ1-5; perhaps TRBD1 as D (6 bases). The CDR3 loop spans 14 amino acids. Germline loops: CDR1 SGDLS, CDR2 YYNGEE. V lost 0 bases and J 5 bases, leaving 9 bases between the germline ends. The CDR3 sequence: CASSVGQEYQPQHF. For the CDR3, the DNA is TGTGCCAGCAGCGTAGGACAGGAATATCAGCCCCAGCATTTT.

The chain uses TRBV4-3 and TRBJ2-5; D unresolved. Germline V lookup: CDR1 LGHNA, CDR2 YSLEER. The length of the CDR3 is 13 residues. V shed 5 bases and J shed 5 bases, with 12 bases lying between them. The DNA for the CDR3 is TGCGCCAGCAGCACCACTCTCGGGGAGACCCAGTACTTC. Amino acids: CASSTTLGETQYF.

The rearrangement links TRBV6-5 to TRBJ1-2; 7 positions match TRBD1. The germline V gene has CDR1 MNHEY and CDR2 SVGAGI. With V trimmed by 4 bases and J by 4 bases, 3 bases remained unmatched. The CDR3 loop spans 13 amino acids. Here the CDR3 DNA reads TGTGCCAGCAGTTCGACAGGGACCTATGGCTACACCTTC. It translates to CASSSTGTYGYTF.

This clone was counted a few times. V is TRBV27 and J is TRBJ2-7; TRBD1 might be the D (6 bases). The V gene's germline CDR1 is MNHEY and CDR2 SMNVEV (reference sequence). Trimming pared 3 bases from V and 6 bases from J, leaving 9 bases between. The CDR3 consists of 12 residues. CDR3 region: CASSFVGGEQYV. Here the CDR3 DNA reads TGTGCCAGCAGTTTTGTAGGGGGCGAGCAGTACGTC.

The chain couples TRBV6-2 or TRBV6-3 to TRBJ2-1, with 11 bases matching TRBD2. V lost 2 bases and J lost 8; bases outside the gene matches: 8. CDR1 and CDR2 (germline): MNHEY, SVGEGT. This CDR3 contains 16 residues. The CDR3 region has the DNA TGTGCCAGCAGTTACACAGAGACTAGCGGGGAGTATGAGCAGTTCTTC. Translated: CASSYTETSGEYEQFF.

The chain is built from TRBV5-1 and TRBJ1-2; 9 nucleotides agree with TRBD1. V trimming: 4 bases; J trimming: 5 bases; junction bases outside the gene matches: 3. This CDR3 is 13 amino acids long. Germline-derived CDR1 and CDR2 are SGHRS and YFSETQ. This CDR3 reads CASSEQGAYGYTF. In nucleotides, the CDR3 is TGCGCCAGCAGCGAACAGGGGGCATATGGCTACACCTTC.

This clone was seen a handful of times. The chain employs TRBV11-3 and TRBJ2-2, with 12 bases aligning to TRBD1. CDR1 and CDR2 (germline): SGHNT, YENEEA. The CDR3 totals 16 residues. After removal of 5 bases from V and 4 bases from J, the junction contained 5 bases not matched to a gene. The CDR3 coding sequence is TGTGCCAGCAGCCTCCGGGACAGGGGGCGCACCGGGGAGCTGTTTTTT. Protein: CASSLRDRGRTGELFF.

This sequence joins TRBV9 and TRBJ1-1, with 8 bases lining up with TRBD1. After removal of 0 bases from V and 4 bases from J, the junction contained 8 bases not matched to a gene. The CDR3 contains 16 residues. The V gene's germline CDR1 is SGDLS and CDR2 YYNGEE. CDR3 protein: CASSVGGRQGITEAFF. The CDR3 DNA reads TGTGCCAGCAGCGTAGGGGGTAGACAGGGGATCACTGAAGCTTTCTTT.

CDR3 amino acids: CASSTGNEQYF. CDR3 nucleotides: TGTGCCAGCAGCACAGGGAACGAGCAGTACTTC. The chain employs TRBV12-3 or TRBV12-4 and TRBJ2-7; possible D gene TRBD1, 6 bases. The CDR3 length is 11 residues. V dropped 6 bases and J dropped 5 bases, with 8 bases sitting between them.